The source of this T cell receptor (beta chain) is a study of identical twins. Study results and limitations: Conclusions relied on cross-sectional statistical analysis, not following the same donors. Partial confounding of zero-insertion analyses by invariant MAIT and iNKT cells was possible.

In TCRdb, the 5' RACE reads were re-called with MiXCR into one record per CDR3 protein. The data hold roughly 1,500,000 distinct CDR3 sequences, with 25% to 35% observed a single time. The CDR3 contains 14 residues. Germline CDR1 DFQATT, CDR2 SNEGSKA (reference sequence). The junction had 12 bases not matched to a gene; V was cut back by 4 bases and J by 10 bases. With no exceptions, donors were healthy Caucasians. On this clonotype itself: Its specificity is not known.

This TCR was recovered from a newborn girl in good health. The specimen sequenced was cord blood. The rearrangement joins TRBV20-1 to TRBJ2-1; 8 nucleotides line up with TRBD2. Here the CDR3 DNA reads TGCAGTGCTAACCATCTAGCGGGCTCCTACGAGCAGTTCTTC. Protein product: CSANHLAGSYEQFF.